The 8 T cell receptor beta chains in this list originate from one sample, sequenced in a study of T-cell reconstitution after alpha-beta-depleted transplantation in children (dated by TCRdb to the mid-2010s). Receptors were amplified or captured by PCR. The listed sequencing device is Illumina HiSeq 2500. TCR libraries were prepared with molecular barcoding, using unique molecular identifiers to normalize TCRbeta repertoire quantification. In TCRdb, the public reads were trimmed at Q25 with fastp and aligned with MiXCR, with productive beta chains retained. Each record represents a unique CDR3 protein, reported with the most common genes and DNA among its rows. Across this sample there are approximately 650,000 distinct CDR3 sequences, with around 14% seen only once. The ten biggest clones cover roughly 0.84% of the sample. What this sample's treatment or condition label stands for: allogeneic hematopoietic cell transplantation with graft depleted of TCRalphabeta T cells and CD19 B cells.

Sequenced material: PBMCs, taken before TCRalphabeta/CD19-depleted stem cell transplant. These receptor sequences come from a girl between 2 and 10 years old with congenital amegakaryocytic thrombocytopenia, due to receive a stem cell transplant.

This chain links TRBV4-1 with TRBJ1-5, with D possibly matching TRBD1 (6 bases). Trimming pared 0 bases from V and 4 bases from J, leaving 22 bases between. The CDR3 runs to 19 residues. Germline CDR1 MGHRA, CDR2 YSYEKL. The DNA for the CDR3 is TGCGCCAGCAGCCAAGATTGGTATAGGGTGGGACAATATAATCAGCCCCAGCATTTT. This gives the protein CASSQDWYRVGQYNQPQHF.

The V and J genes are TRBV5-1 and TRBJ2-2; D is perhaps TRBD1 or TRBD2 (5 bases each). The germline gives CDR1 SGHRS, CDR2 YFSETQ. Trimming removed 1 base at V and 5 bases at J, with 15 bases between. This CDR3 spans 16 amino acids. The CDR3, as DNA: TGCGCCAGCAGCTTGTTACGGGGCAGAAATACCGGGGAGCTGTTTTTT. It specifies CASSLLRGRNTGELFF.

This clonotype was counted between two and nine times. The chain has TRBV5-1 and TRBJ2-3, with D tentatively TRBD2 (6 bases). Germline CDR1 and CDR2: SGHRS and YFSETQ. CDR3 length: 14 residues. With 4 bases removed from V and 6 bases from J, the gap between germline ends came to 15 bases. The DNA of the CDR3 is TGCGCCAGCAGCCTGTCCCCTAGCGAGGATACGCAGTATTTT. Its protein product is CASSLSPSEDTQYF.

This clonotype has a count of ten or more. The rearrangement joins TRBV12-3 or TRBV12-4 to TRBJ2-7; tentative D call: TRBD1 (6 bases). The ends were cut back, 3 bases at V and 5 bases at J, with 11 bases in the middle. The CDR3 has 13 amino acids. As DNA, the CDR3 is TGTGCCAGCAGTTTGTTCGGGGACAACGAGCAGTACTTC. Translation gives CASSLFGDNEQYF.

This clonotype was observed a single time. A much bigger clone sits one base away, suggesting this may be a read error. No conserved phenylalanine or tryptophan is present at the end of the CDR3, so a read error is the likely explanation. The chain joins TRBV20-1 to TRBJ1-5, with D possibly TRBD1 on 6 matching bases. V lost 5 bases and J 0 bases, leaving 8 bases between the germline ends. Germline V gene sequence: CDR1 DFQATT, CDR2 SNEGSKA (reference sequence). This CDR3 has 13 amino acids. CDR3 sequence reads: CSAAGASNQPQHY. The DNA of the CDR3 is TGCAGTGCTGCAGGGGCTAGCAATCAGCCCCAGCATTAT.

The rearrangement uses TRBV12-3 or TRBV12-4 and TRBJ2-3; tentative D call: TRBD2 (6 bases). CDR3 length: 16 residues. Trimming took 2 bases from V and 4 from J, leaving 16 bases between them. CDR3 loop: CASSLMRLDRPDTQYF. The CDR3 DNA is TGTGCCAGCAGTTTAATGCGACTAGATCGTCCAGATACGCAGTATTTT.

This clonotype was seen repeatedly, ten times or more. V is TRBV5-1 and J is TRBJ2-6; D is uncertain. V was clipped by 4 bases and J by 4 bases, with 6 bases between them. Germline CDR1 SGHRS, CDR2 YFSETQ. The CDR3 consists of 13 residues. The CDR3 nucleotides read TGCGCCAGCAGCAAATCCGGGGCCAACGTCCTGACTTTC. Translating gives CASSKSGANVLTF.

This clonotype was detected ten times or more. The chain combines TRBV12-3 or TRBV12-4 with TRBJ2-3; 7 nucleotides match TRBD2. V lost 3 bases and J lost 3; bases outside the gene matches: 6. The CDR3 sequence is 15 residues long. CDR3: CASSFAGEVTDTQYF. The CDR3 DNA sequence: TGTGCCAGCAGTTTCGCGGGAGAGGTAACAGATACGCAGTATTTT.